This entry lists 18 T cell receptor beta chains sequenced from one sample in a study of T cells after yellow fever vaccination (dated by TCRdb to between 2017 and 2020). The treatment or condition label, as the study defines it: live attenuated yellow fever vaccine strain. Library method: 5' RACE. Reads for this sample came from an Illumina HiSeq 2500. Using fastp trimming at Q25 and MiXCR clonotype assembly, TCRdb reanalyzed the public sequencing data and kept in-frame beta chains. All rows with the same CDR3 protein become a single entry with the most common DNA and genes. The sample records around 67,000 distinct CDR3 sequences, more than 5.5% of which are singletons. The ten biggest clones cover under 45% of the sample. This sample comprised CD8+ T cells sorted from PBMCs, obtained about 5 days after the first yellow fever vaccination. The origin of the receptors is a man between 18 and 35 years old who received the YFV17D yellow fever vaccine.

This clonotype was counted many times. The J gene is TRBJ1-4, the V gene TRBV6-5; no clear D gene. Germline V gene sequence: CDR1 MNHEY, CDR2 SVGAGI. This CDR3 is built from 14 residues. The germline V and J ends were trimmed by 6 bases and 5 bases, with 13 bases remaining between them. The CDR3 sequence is CASSRAIPNEKLFF. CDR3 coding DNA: TGTGCCAGCAGCCGGGCCATCCCCAATGAAAAACTGTTTTTT.

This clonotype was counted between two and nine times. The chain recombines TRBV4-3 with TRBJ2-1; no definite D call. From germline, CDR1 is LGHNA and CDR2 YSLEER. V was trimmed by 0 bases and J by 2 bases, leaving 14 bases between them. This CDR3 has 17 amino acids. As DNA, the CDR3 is TGCGCCAGCAGCCAAGATTTTCCAGGCCCGACCTACAATGAGCAGTTCTTC. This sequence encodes CASSQDFPGPTYNEQFF.

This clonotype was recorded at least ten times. The CDR3 protein is CASSYSSGGGPQPQHF. CDR3 sequence (DNA): TGTGCCAGCAGTTACTCTTCCGGCGGGGGGCCGCAGCCCCAGCATTTT. The chain recombines TRBV6-2 or TRBV6-3 with TRBJ1-5; TRBD1 is a possible D gene (6 bases). Trimming removed 0 bases at V and 7 bases at J, with 16 bases between. This CDR3 is built from 16 residues. Germline V gives CDR1 MNHEY, CDR2 SVGEGT.

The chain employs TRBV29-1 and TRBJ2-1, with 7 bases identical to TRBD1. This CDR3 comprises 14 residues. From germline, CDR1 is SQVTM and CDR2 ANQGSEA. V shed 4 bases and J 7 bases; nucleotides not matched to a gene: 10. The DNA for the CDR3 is TGCAGCGTTGGGGCACAGGGGCGGGTGAATGAGCAGTTCTTC. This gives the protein CSVGAQGRVNEQFF.

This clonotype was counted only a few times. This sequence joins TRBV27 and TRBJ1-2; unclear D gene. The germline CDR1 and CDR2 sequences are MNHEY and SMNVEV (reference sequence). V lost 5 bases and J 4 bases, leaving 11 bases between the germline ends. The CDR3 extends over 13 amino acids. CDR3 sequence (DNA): TGTGCCAGCAGTCCGTATGATACCTATGGCTACACCTTC. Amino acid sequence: CASSPYDTYGYTF.

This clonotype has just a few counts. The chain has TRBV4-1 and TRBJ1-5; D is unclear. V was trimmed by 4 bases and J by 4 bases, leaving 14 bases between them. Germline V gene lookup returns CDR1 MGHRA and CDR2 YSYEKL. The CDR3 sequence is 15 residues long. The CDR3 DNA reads TGCGCCAGCAGCCCCAAGGCCTTCAAAAATCAGCCCCAGCATTTT. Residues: CASSPKAFKNQPQHF.

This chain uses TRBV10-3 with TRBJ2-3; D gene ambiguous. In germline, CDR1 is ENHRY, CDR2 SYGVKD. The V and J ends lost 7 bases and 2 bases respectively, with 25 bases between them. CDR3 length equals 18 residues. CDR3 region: CAITEPAHIDFHTDTQYF. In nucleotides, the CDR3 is TGTGCCATCACTGAACCGGCCCATATCGATTTCCACACAGATACGCAGTATTTT.

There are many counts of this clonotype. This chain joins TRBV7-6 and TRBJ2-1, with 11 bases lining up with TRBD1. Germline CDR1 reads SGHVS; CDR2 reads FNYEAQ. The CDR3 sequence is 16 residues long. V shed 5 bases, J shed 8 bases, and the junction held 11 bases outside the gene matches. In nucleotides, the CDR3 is TGTGCCAGCAGCCTCCCCCCCGGGACAGGGGGACATGAGCAGTTCTTC. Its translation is CASSLPPGTGGHEQFF. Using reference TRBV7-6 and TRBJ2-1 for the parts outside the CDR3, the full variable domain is GAGVSQSPRYKVTKRGQDVALRCDPISGHVSLYWYRQALGQGPEFLTYFNYEAQQDKSGLPNDRFSAERPEGSISTLTIQRTEQRDSAMYRCASSLPPGTGGHEQFFGPGTRLTVL.

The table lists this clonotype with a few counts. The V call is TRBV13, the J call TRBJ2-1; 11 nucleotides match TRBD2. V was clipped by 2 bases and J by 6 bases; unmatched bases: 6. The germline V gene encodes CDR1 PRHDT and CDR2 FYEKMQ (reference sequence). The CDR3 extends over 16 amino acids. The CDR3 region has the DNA TGTGCCAGCAGCTTAATAGCGGGGGGGCCGGGCAATGAGCAGTTCTTC. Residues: CASSLIAGGPGNEQFF.

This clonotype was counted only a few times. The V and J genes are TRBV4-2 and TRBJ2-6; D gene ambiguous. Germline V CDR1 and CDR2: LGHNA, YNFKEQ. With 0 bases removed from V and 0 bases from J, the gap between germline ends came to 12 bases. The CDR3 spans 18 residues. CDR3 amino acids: CASSQDKTVVSGANVLTF. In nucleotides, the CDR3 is TGTGCCAGCAGCCAAGATAAGACGGTAGTCTCTGGGGCCAACGTCCTGACTTTC.

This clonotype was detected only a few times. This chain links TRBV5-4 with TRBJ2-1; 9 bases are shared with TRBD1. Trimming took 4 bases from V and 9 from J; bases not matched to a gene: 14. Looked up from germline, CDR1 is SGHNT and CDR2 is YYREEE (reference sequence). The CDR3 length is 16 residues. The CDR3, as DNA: TGTGCCAGCAGCCCTTATACCGGGACAGGGAACACTGAGCAGTTCTTC. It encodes CASSPYTGTGNTEQFF.

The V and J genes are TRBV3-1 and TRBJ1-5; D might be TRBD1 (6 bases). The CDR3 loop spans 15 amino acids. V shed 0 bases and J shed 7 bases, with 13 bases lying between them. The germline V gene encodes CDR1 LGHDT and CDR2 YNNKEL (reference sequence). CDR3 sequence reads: CASSQDGTGKQPQHF. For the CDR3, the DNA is TGTGCCAGCAGCCAAGATGGTACAGGGAAGCAGCCCCAGCATTTT.

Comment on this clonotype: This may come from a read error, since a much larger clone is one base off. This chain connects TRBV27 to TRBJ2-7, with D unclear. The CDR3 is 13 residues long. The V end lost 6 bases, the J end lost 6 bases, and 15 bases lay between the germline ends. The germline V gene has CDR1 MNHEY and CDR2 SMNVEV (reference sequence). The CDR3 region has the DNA TGTGCCAGCAGGCCCAGCCGGCCCCTCGAGCAGTACTTC. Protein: CASRPSRPLEQYF.

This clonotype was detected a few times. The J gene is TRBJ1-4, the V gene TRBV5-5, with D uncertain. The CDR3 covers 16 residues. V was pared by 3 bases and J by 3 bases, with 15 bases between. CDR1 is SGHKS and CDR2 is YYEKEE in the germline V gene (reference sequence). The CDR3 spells CASSSAFRPSNEKLFF. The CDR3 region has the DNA TGTGCCAGCAGCTCGGCCTTCAGGCCATCTAATGAAAAACTGTTTTTT. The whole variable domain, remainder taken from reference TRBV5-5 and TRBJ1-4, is DAGVTQSPTHLIKTRGQQVTLRCSPISGHKSVSWYQQVLGQGPQFIFQYYEKEERGRGNFPDRFSARQFPNYSSELNVNALLLGDSALYLCASSSAFRPSNEKLFFGSGTQLSVL.

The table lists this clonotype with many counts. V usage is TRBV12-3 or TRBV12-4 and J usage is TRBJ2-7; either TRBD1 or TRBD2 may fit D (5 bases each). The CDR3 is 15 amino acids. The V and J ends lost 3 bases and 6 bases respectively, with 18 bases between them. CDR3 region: CASSFSGPGASEQYF. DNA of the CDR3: TGTGCCAGCAGTTTCTCCGGGCCCGGGGCTAGCGAGCAGTACTTC.

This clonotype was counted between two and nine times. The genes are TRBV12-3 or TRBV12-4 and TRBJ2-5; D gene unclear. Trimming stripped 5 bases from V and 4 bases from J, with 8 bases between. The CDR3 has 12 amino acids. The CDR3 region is CASSPTLETQYF. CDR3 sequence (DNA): TGTGCCAGCAGTCCCACTCTAGAGACCCAGTACTTC.

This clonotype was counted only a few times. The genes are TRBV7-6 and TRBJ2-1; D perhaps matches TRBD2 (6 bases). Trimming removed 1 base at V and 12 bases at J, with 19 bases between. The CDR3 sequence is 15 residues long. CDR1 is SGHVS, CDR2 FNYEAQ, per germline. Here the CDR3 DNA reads TGTGCCAGCAGCTTAGAAAGAGGAGGGCTTGACCGGCAGTTCTTC. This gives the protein CASSLERGGLDRQFF.

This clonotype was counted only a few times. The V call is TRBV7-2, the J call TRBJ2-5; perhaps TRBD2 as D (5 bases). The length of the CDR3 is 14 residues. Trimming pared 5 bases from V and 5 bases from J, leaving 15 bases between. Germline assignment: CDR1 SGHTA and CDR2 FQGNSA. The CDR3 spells CASSQKVGVETQYF. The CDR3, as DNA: TGTGCCAGCAGCCAAAAGGTCGGGGTGGAGACCCAGTACTTC.